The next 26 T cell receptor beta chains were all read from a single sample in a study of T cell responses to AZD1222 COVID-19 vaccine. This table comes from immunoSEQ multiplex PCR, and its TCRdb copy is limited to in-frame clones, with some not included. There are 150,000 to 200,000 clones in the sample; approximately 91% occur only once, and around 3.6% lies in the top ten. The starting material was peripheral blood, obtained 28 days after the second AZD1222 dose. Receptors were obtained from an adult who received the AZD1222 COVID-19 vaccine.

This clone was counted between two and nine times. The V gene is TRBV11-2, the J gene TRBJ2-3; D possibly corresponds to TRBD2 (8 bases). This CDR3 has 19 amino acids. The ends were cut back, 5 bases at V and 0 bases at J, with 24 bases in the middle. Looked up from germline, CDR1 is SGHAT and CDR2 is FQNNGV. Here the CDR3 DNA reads TGTGCCAGCAGCCTATTACTAGCGGCAGGGGGGACTAGCACAGATACGCAGTATTTT. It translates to CASSLLLAAGGTSTDTQYF. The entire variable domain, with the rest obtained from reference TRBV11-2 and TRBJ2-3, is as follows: EAGVAQSPRYKIIEKRQSVAFWCNPISGHATLYWYQQILGQGPKLLIQFQNNGVVDDSQLPKDRFSAERLKGVDSTLKIQPAKLEDSAVYLCASSLLLAAGGTSTDTQYFGPGTRLTVL.

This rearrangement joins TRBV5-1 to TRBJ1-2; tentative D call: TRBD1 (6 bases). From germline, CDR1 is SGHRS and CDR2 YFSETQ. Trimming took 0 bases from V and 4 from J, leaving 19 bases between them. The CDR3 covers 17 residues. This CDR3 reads CASSLASSDSQFYGYTF. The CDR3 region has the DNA TGCGCCAGCAGCTTGGCCTCCTCGGACAGCCAATTCTATGGCTACACCTTC.

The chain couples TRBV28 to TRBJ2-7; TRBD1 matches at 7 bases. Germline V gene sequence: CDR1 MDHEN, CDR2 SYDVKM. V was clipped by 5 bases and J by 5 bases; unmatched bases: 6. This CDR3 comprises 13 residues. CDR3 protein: CASSLQGPHEQYF. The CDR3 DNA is TGTGCCAGCAGTCTACAGGGGCCCCACGAGCAGTACTTC.

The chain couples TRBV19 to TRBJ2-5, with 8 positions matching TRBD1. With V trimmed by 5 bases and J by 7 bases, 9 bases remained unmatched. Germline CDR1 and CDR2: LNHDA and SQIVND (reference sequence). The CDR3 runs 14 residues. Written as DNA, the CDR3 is TGTGCCAGTAGTCCCGGACAGGGTTCTGGGACCCAGTACTTC. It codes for CASSPGQGSGTQYF.

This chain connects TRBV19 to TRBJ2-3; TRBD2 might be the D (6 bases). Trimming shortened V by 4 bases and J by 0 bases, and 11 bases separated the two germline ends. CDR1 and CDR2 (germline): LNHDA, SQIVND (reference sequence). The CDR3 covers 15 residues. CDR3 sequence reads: CASSTVAESTDTQYF. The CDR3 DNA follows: TGTGCCAGTAGTACCGTAGCGGAGAGCACAGATACGCAGTATTTT.

For the CDR3, the DNA is TGTGCCAGCAGCTTAACGGGCACTGAAGCTTTCTTT. Amino acids: CASSLTGTEAFF. The V call is TRBV11-3, the J call TRBJ1-1; unclear D gene. Germline V lookup: CDR1 SGHNT, CDR2 YENEEA. The V gene lost 2 bases and the J gene lost 4 bases, with 5 bases spanning the gap. The CDR3 sequence is 12 residues long.

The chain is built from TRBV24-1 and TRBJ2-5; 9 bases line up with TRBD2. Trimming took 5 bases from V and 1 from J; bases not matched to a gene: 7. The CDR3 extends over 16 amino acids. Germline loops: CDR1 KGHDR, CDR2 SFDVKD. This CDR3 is CATSAGRGRVQETQYF. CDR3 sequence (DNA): TGTGCCACCAGTGCTGGTCGCGGGAGGGTCCAAGAGACCCAGTACTTC.

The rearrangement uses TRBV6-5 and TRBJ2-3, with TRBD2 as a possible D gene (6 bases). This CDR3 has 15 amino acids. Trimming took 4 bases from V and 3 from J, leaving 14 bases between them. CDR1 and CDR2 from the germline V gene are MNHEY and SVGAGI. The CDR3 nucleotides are TGTGCCAGCAGTTTGGAGGGTGTCGGTACAGATACGCAGTATTTT. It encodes CASSLEGVGTDTQYF.

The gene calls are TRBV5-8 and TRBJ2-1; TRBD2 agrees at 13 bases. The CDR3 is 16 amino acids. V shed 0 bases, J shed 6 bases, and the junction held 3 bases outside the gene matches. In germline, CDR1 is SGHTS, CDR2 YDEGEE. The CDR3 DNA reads TGTGCCAGCAGCTTGGGGTGGACTAGCGGGAGCAATGAGCAGTTCTTC. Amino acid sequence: CASSLGWTSGSNEQFF.

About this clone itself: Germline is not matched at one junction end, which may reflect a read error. DNA for the CDR3: TGTGCCACCAGCAGTTTCCTTAGGATTAACTTC. This codes for CATSSFLRINF. The J gene is TRBJ2-5, the V gene TRBV15; D unclear. In germline, CDR1 is LNHNV, CDR2 YYDKDF (reference sequence). This CDR3 has 11 amino acids.

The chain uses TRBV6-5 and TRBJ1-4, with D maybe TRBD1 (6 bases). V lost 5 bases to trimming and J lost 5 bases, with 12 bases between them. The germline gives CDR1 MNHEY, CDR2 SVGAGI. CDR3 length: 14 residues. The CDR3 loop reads CASSHRDINEKLFF. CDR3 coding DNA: TGTGCCAGCAGTCACCGGGACATAAATGAAAAACTGTTTTTT.

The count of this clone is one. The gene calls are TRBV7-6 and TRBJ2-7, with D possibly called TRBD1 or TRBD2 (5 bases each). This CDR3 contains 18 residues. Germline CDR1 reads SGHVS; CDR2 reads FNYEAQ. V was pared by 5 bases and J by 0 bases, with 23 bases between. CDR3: CASSPIGFGGASSYEQYF. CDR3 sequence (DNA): TGTGCCAGCAGCCCCATAGGGTTTGGGGGTGCCTCCTCCTACGAGCAGTACTTC.

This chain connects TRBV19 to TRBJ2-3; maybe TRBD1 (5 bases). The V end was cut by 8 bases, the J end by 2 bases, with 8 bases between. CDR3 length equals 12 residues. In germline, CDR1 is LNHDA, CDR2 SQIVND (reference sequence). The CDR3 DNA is TGTGCCAGTGGACATTCCACAGATACGCAGTATTTT. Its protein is CASGHSTDTQYF.

CDR3 sequence (DNA): TGTGCCAGCAGTTACTCGGGGACAGGGCCTTACGAGCAGTACTTC. Protein product: CASSYSGTGPYEQYF. The chain uses TRBV6-5 and TRBJ2-7; TRBD1 matches at 9 bases. This CDR3 contains 15 residues. Germline V CDR1 and CDR2: MNHEY, SVGAGI. With V trimmed by 0 bases and J by 4 bases, 4 bases remained unmatched.

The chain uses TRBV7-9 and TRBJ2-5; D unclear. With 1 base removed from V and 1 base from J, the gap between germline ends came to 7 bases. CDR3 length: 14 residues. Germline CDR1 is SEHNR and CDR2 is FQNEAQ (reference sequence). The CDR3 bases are TGTGCCAGCAGCTTAGAGTTAACCCAAGAGACCCAGTACTTC. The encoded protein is CASSLELTQETQYF.

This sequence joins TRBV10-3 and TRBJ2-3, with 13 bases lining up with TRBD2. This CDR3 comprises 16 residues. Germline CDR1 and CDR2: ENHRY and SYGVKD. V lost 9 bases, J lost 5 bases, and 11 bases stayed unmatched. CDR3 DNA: TGTGCCATTCACCCCGGACTAGCGGGAGTTCTAGATACGCAGTATTTT. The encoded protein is CAIHPGLAGVLDTQYF.

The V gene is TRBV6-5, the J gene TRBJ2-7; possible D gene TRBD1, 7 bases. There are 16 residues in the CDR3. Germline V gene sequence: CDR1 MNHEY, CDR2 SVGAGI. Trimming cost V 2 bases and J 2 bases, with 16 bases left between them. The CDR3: CASSYGGGVGTYEQYF. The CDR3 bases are TGTGCCAGCAGTTACGGAGGGGGCGTTGGTACCTACGAGCAGTACTTC.

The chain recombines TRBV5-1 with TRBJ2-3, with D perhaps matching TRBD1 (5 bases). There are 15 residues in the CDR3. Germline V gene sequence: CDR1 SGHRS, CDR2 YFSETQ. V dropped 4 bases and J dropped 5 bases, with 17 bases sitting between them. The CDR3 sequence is CASSPPIGQGDTQYF. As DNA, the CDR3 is TGCGCCAGCAGCCCCCCGATCGGGCAGGGAGATACGCAGTATTTT. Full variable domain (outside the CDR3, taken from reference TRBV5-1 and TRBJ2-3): KAGVTQTPRYLIKTRGQQVTLSCSPISGHRSVSWYQQTPGQGLQFLFEYFSETQRNKGNFPGRFSGRQFSNSRSEMNVSTLELGDSALYLCASSPPIGQGDTQYFGPGTRLTVL.

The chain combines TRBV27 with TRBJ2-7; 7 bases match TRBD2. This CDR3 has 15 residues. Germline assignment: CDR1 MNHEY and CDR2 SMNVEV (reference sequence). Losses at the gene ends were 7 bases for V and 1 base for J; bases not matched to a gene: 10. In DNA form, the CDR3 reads TGTGCCAGCACCCACCATGCTAGCGGATCCTACGAGCAGTACTTC. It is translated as CASTHHASGSYEQYF.

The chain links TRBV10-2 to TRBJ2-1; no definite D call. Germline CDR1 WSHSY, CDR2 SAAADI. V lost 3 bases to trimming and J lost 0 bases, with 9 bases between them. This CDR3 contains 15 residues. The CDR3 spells CASSDSASSYNEQFF. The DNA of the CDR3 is TGCGCCAGCAGTGATTCAGCGAGCTCCTACAATGAGCAGTTCTTC.

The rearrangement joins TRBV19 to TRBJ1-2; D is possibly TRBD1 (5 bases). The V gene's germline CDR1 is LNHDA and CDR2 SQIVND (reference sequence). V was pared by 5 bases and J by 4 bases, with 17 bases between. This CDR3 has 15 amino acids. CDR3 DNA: TGTGCCAGTAGTCCCTCGGGGGTGACCGTCTATGGCTACACCTTC. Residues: CASSPSGVTVYGYTF. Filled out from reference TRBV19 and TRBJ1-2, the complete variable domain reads DGGITQSPKYLFRKEGQNVTLSCEQNLNHDAMYWYRQDPGQGLRLIYYSQIVNDFQKGDIAEGYSVSREKKESFPLTVTSAQKNPTAFYLCASSPSGVTVYGYTFGSGTRLTVV.

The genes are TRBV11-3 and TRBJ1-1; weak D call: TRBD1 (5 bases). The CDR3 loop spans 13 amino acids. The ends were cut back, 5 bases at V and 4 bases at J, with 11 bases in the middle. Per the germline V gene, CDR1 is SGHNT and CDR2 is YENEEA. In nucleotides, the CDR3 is TGTGCCAGCAGCCAATCAGGGTCCACTGAAGCTTTCTTT. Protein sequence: CASSQSGSTEAFF.

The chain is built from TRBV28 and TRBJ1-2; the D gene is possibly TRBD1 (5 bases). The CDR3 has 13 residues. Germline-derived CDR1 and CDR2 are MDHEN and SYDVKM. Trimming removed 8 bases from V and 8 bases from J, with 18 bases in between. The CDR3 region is CASGSGPTGGYTF. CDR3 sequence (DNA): TGTGCCAGCGGGTCGGGGCCCACGGGCGGCTACACCTTC.

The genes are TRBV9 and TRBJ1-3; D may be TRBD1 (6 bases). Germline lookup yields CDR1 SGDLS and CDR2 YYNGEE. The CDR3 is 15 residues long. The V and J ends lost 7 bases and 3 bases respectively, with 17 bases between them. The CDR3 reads CASQGSGAFGNTIYF. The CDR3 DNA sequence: TGTGCCAGCCAGGGGTCGGGGGCATTTGGAAACACCATATATTTT.

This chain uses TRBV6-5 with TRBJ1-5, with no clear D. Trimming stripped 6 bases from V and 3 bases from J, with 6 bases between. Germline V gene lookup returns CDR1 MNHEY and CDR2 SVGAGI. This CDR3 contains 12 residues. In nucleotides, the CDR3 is TGTGCCAGCAGCCCCCACAATCAGCCCCAGCATTTT. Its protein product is CASSPHNQPQHF.

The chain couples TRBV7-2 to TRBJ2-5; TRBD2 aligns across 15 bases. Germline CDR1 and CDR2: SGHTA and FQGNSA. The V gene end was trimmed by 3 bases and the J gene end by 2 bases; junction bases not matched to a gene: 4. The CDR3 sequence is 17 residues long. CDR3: CASSLGLAGGGQETQYF. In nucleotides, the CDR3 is TGTGCCAGCAGCTTGGGACTAGCGGGAGGAGGGCAAGAGACCCAGTACTTC.